Listed below are T cell receptor beta chains from one sample, sequenced in a study of spatial heterogeneity in lung cancer. TCRdb re-analysed the 5' RACE reads in MiXCR, keeping a single row per CDR3 protein. The sample carries about 47,000 distinct CDR3 sequences, roughly 7.4% recorded once. The material sequenced was PBMCs, taken at follow-up. Receptors were obtained from a female donor with early-stage non-small cell lung cancer. CDR3s include the opening cysteine and the closing phenylalanine or tryptophan. D genes are given only for firm matches. Rows give clone size only sometimes, using once, few, many, or a class for an expanded clone.

clone size	V gene	D gene	J gene	CDR3 DNA	CDR3 protein
NA	TRBV12-3/TRBV12-4	NA	TRBJ2-2	TGTGCCAGCTGTCCGTACACCGGGGAGCTGTTTTTT	CASCPYTGELFF
many	TRBV12-3/TRBV12-4	TRBD2	TRBJ2-3	TGTGCCAGCAGCCCCCGGAGCGGGGGGCCCGGCGATACGCAGTATTTT	CASSPRSGGPGDTQYF
few	TRBV12-3/TRBV12-4	TRBD1	TRBJ1-2	TGTGCCAGCAGTCTCTCCCGGACAGGGGACGACTATGGCTACACCTTC	CASSLSRTGDDYGYTF
many	TRBV9	NA	TRBJ2-3	TGTGCCAGCAACCCTTCTGGCGGTGGGGTGGATACGCAGTATTTT	CASNPSGGGVDTQYF
few	TRBV29-1	NA	TRBJ2-3	TGCAGCCTCCGCCCCGGGGCGGCTAGCACAGATACGCAGTATTTT	CSLRPGAASTDTQYF
many	TRBV6-1	NA	TRBJ1-1	TGTGCCAGCAGTGACCCCCAGCTTCCACCGAACACTGAAGCTTTCTTT	CASSDPQLPPNTEAFF
many	TRBV6-6	TRBD1	TRBJ1-2	TGTGCCAGCCAAACGGGACAGGGAGGTTATGGCTACACCTTC	CASQTGQGGYGYTF
many	TRBV12-3/TRBV12-4	NA	TRBJ1-1	TGTGCCAGCAGTTTCCAGAGAACTAGGGATACTGAAGCTTTCTTT	CASSFQRTRDTEAFF
few	TRBV4-3	TRBD2	TRBJ2-7	TGCGCCAGCAGCCAAGATCGAGTAGCGGGGGGCCTATCCTACGAGCAGTACTTC	CASSQDRVAGGLSYEQYF
NA	TRBV4-3	TRBD1	TRBJ2-2	TGCGCCAGCAGCCAGCTCATAGGGGGCGATACCGGGGAGCTGTTTTTT	CASSQLIGGDTGELFF
NA	TRBV5-4	TRBD2	TRBJ2-1	TGTGCCAGCAGCTTTACTCGCGGGGGTATGGATGAGCAGTTCTTC	CASSFTRGGMDEQFF
NA	TRBV15	TRBD1	TRBJ2-7	TGTGCCACCAGCAGAGATCGAGGACAGGGCTACGAGCAGTACTTC	CATSRDRGQGYEQYF
NA	TRBV30	NA	TRBJ2-7	TGTGCCTGGAGTGGGCTAACCTTCTCCTACGAGCAGTACTTC	CAWSGLTFSYEQYF
few	TRBV21-1	NA	TRBJ1-6	TGTGCCAGCAGCAAAGAACCTTCACCCCTCCACTTT	CASSKEPSPLHF
many	TRBV7-9	TRBD1	TRBJ1-4	TGTGCCAGCAGCCGATGGACAGGGGGCGATGAAAAACTGTTTTTT	CASSRWTGGDEKLFF
many	TRBV6-2/TRBV6-3	NA	TRBJ2-7	TGTGCCAGCAGTTCGGACTATAGGGCGGTGGAGCAGTACTTC	CASSSDYRAVEQYF
few	TRBV2	TRBD1	TRBJ1-1	TGTGCCAGCAGTCCCCGGACAGGGGGGTCTGAAGCTTTCTTT	CASSPRTGGSEAFF
many	TRBV29-1	NA	TRBJ2-7	TGCGGGGCGGACCGAGGTTACGAGCAGTACTTC	CGADRGYEQYF
once	TRBV5-6	NA	TRBJ1-1	TGTGCCAGCAGCCTCCCACGAGGGATCACTGAAGCTTTCTTT	CASSLPRGITEAFF
many	TRBV4-3	NA	TRBJ2-5	TGCGCCAGCAGCCAAGATGGGGACGGGGATTATCAAGAGACCCAGTACTTC	CASSQDGDGDYQETQYF
NA	TRBV20-1	TRBD2	TRBJ2-1	TGCAGCATATGCGGGGGATCCTACAATGAGCAGTTCTTC	CSICGGSYNEQFF
many	TRBV20-1	TRBD2	TRBJ2-7	TGCAGTGCTAGAGATAGGCAAAGCGGGGGGGCCACCTACGAGCAGTACTTC	CSARDRQSGGATYEQYF
NA	TRBV4-1	TRBD2	TRBJ2-5	TGCGCCAGCAGCCAACTAGCGGGGCTCCAAGAGACCCTGTACTTC	CASSQLAGLQETLYF
many	TRBV9	NA	TRBJ2-2	TGTGCCAGCAGCGCCCTAACCAACACCGGGGAGCTGTTTTTT	CASSALTNTGELFF
many	TRBV28	NA	TRBJ1-4	TGTGCCAGCATCGGGGGAGTTTCTAATGAAAAACTGTTTTTT	CASIGGVSNEKLFF
NA	TRBV15	NA	TRBJ1-5	TGTGCCCCTGGAACTAGGCCCCAGCATTTT	CAPGTRPQHF
few	TRBV20-1	NA	TRBJ2-7	TGCAGTGCTACAGGGCTCCGCGAGCAGTACTTC	CSATGLREQYF
few	TRBV14	NA	TRBJ2-1	TGTGCCAGCAGCCGGGGGACGGTCAATGAGCAGTTCTTC	CASSRGTVNEQFF
many	TRBV29-1	TRBD1	TRBJ2-1	TGCAGCATCCGCGGGACAGGAGAAACGGGGGCGTCCTACAATGAGCAGTTCTTC	CSIRGTGETGASYNEQFF
many	TRBV7-2	NA	TRBJ2-1	TGTGCCAGCAGCTTAGAAACGGGGAGTTCGCAGTTCTTC	CASSLETGSSQFF
many	TRBV28	NA	TRBJ2-1	TGTGCCAGCAGTTTATCCCGTTTAGCGTCGAGCTCCTACAATGAGCAGTTCTTC	CASSLSRLASSSYNEQFF
many	TRBV7-6	TRBD2	TRBJ2-3	TGTGCCAGCAGCGAAACCCCGGGACTAGCTGGGTCTTTT	CASSETPGLAGSF
NA	TRBV7-9	NA	TRBJ2-1	TGTGCCAGCAGCCACGGTCTGGGGGCCAAAGATGAGCAGTTCTTC	CASSHGLGAKDEQFF
few	TRBV12-3/TRBV12-4	NA	TRBJ2-6	TGTGCCAGCCGAAGATCTGGGGCCAACGTCCTGACTTTC	CASRRSGANVLTF
NA	TRBV9	TRBD2	TRBJ2-3	TGTGCCAGCAGCGTAGGGGCTAGCGGGGGGGCCAAAACAGATACGCAGTATTTT	CASSVGASGGAKTDTQYF
few	TRBV6-5	TRBD1	TRBJ1-2	TGTGCCAGCAGTTTTGGGGAACAGGGGGCGCTTGGCTACACCTTC	CASSFGEQGALGYTF
many	TRBV7-9	TRBD1	TRBJ1-6	TGTGCCAGCACCGGACAGGGCAACTATAATTCACCCCTCCACTTT	CASTGQGNYNSPLHF
few	TRBV13	NA	TRBJ2-2	TGTGCCAGCCACATGAGGGGGAGAAACGCCGGGGAGCTGTTTTTT	CASHMRGRNAGELFF
many	TRBV7-9	NA	TRBJ2-3	TGTGCCAGCAGCCAAGGACAGTCAGATACGCAGTATTTT	CASSQGQSDTQYF
many	TRBV7-2	NA	TRBJ2-5	TGTGCCAGCACCCCACAGGTCCGGGAGTATGAGACCCAGTACTTC	CASTPQVREYETQYF